This T cell receptor (beta chain) originates from a study of T cells in Graves' hyperthyroidism and ophthalmopathy. The study based diagnoses on clinical symptoms, serum thyroxine and TRAb, thyroid ultrasound and orbital computed tomography. Regions amplified from RNA transcripts were the TCR beta CDR3 regions. Using the HTBI primer set, a first-round RT-PCR was run on the TCR CDR3. A single record per CDR3 protein comes from TCRdb applying MiXCR to the multiplex PCR reads. Of a few hundred thousand distinct CDR3 sequences listed, 15% to 20% are singletons. This clonotype was counted ten times or more. Its target is unknown. Trimming left V 10 bases short and J 1 base short, with 16 bases between. Per the germline V gene, CDR1 is MDHEN and CDR2 is SYDVKM. This CDR3 region has 14 residues. Study-level points and caveats: Among clonotypes expanded in thyroid above 0.001, most were also found in blood.

V and J are TRBV28 and TRBJ1-1; weak D call: TRBD1 (5 bases). The TCR comes from a woman in her thirties or forties with Graves' ophthalmopathy. The sample was blood. CDR3 sequence: CATQLTVTNTEAFF. The DNA for the CDR3 is TGTGCCACCCAATTGACAGTGACGAACACTGAAGCTTTCTTT.